Below, 27 T cell receptor beta chains from the same sample are listed, as sequenced in a study of blood T cell repertoires in COVID-19. Libraries were prepared by immunoSEQ multiplex PCR; TCRdb keeps only in-frame clonotypes and omits some of them. The sample records 35,000 to 40,000 clones, approximately 81% being singletons. The source material was peripheral blood. The origin of the receptors is a man of 80 years or more with active or convalescent COVID-19.

This chain uses TRBV7-8 with TRBJ1-4, with D tentatively TRBD1 (6 bases). The CDR3 runs 16 residues. Trimming pared 3 bases from V and 0 bases from J, leaving 11 bases between. Germline lookup yields CDR1 SGHVS and CDR2 FQNEAQ. The CDR3: CASSLTGSATNEKLFF. The CDR3 DNA sequence: TGTGCCAGCAGCTTGACAGGATCCGCAACTAATGAAAAACTGTTTTTT.

The genes are TRBV10-3 and TRBJ2-1; weak D call: TRBD2 (6 bases). This CDR3 region has 15 residues. Between the trimmed V and J ends, which lost 2 bases and 9 bases, there was a span of 17 bases. CDR1 is ENHRY and CDR2 is SYGVKD in the germline V gene. CDR3 DNA: TGTGCCATCAGTGAGGGAACTAGCAAAACCGGTGAGCAGTTCTTC. This gives the protein CAISEGTSKTGEQFF.

The chain links TRBV5-1 to TRBJ2-5, with D perhaps matching TRBD1 (5 bases). V was clipped by 4 bases and J by 4 bases, with 8 bases between them. CDR3 length: 12 amino acids. In germline, CDR1 is SGHRS, CDR2 YFSETQ. This CDR3 is CASSAGIETQYF. CDR3 in DNA: TGCGCCAGCAGCGCAGGGATAGAGACCCAGTACTTC. The whole variable domain, filled in from reference TRBV5-1 and TRBJ2-5, reads KAGVTQTPRYLIKTRGQQVTLSCSPISGHRSVSWYQQTPGQGLQFLFEYFSETQRNKGNFPGRFSGRQFSNSRSEMNVSTLELGDSALYLCASSAGIETQYFGPGTRLLVL.

In DNA form, the CDR3 reads TGTGCCAGCTCACCAAACCGGGGGTGGGGTAACACTGAAGCTTTCTTT. Residues: CASSPNRGWGNTEAFF. J is TRBJ1-1 and V is TRBV18, with a possible D match to TRBD1 (5 bases). The germline V and J ends were trimmed by 2 bases and 2 bases, with 15 bases remaining between them. The CDR3 has 16 residues. CDR1 and CDR2 (germline): KGHSH, LQKENI.

The chain joins TRBV2 to TRBJ2-5, with D possibly being TRBD1 (7 bases). The ends were cut back, 5 bases at V and 2 bases at J, with 18 bases in the middle. CDR3 size: 16 residues. Germline-derived CDR1 and CDR2 are SNHLY and FYNNEI. CDR3 nucleotides: TGTGCCAGCAGTCGGGGACCCGCAGGGGGGCAAGAGACCCAGTACTTC. Translating it yields CASSRGPAGGQETQYF.

The chain couples TRBV7-8 to TRBJ1-5; TRBD1 might be the D (6 bases). CDR1 is SGHVS, CDR2 FQNEAQ, per germline. V was cut by 5 bases and J by 9 bases, with 26 bases left in between. The length of the CDR3 is 17 residues. The CDR3 is CASSPFRGAAKKGPQHF. In DNA, the CDR3 is TGTGCCAGCAGCCCCTTCCGGGGGGCAGCAAAAAAGGGGCCCCAGCATTTT.

The chain is built from TRBV7-2 and TRBJ1-2; possible D gene TRBD1, 6 bases. The germline CDR1 and CDR2 sequences are SGHTA and FQGNSA. The CDR3 is 14 amino acids. V lost 3 bases and J 8 bases, leaving 16 bases between the germline ends. The CDR3, as DNA: TGTGCCAGCAGCTTTAGCGACCAGGGGACCGGCTACACCTTC. It encodes CASSFSDQGTGYTF.

J is TRBJ2-5 and V is TRBV9; 10 positions agree with TRBD2. The CDR3 has 18 residues. V lost 4 bases, J lost 4 bases, and 16 bases stayed unmatched. Germline V gene data show CDR1 as SGDLS and CDR2 as YYNGEE. The CDR3 DNA follows: TGTGCCAGCAGCAAAGGGATTAAGCGGGGGGGCCTGGGAGAGACCCAGTACTTC. Its protein product is CASSKGIKRGGLGETQYF. The whole variable domain, filled in from reference TRBV9 and TRBJ2-5, reads DSGVTQTPKHLITATGQRVTLRCSPRSGDLSVYWYQQSLDQGLQFLIQYYNGEERAKGNILERFSAQQFPDLHSELNLSSLELGDSALYFCASSKGIKRGGLGETQYFGPGTRLLVL.

This clone was detected a few times. This chain joins TRBV5-4 and TRBJ2-3; TRBD2 matches at 13 bases. The CDR3 has 17 amino acids. The V gene end was trimmed by 2 bases and the J gene end by 5 bases; junction bases not matched to a gene: 8. Germline V CDR1 and CDR2: SGHNT, YYREEE (reference sequence). The CDR3 DNA reads TGTGCCAGCAGCTTCTTAACAGGACTAGCGGGAGTAGATACGCAGTATTTT. It encodes CASSFLTGLAGVDTQYF.

The chain uses TRBV5-1 and TRBJ1-5; D is possibly TRBD1 (5 bases). The V gene's germline CDR1 is SGHRS and CDR2 YFSETQ. This CDR3 spans 15 amino acids. The ends were cut back, 4 bases at V and 3 bases at J, with 14 bases in the middle. CDR3 in DNA: TGCGCCAGCAGCCTCTGGGGCGGAGACAATCAGCCCCAGCATTTT. Translating it yields CASSLWGGDNQPQHF.

Only one count was recorded for this clone. V gene TRBV12-5 combines with J gene TRBJ2-5; no clear D gene. The CDR3 runs 11 residues. The germline V and J ends were trimmed by 8 bases and 0 bases, with 4 bases remaining between them. The germline V gene has CDR1 LGHNT and CDR2 FRNRAP. The CDR3 bases are TGTGCTAGTAAGCACCAAGAGACCCAGTACTTC. Translated, it gives CASKHQETQYF.

This clone was picked up a small number of times. The chain recombines TRBV5-1 with TRBJ1-6; TRBD1 matches at 8 bases. This CDR3 has 16 amino acids. CDR1 SGHRS and CDR2 YFSETQ come from the germline V gene. The J segment lost 7 bases and the V segment lost 3 bases, leaving 9 bases of the junction unmatched. The CDR3 DNA reads TGCGCCAGCAGCTCGGGGACAGGTGTATCCAATTCACCCCTCCACTTT. Protein: CASSSGTGVSNSPLHF. The entire variable domain, with the rest obtained from reference TRBV5-1 and TRBJ1-6, is as follows: KAGVTQTPRYLIKTRGQQVTLSCSPISGHRSVSWYQQTPGQGLQFLFEYFSETQRNKGNFPGRFSGRQFSNSRSEMNVSTLELGDSALYLCASSSGTGVSNSPLHFGNGTRLTVT.

This chain uses TRBV18 with TRBJ1-3; D ambiguous. The V gene's germline CDR1 is KGHSH and CDR2 LQKENI. The CDR3 spans 15 residues. Trimming took off 2 bases at V and 3 bases at J, with 11 bases between the two ends. The CDR3 coding sequence is TGTGCCAGCTCACCATTAAGCCTAGGTGGAAACACCATATATTTT. Encoded protein: CASSPLSLGGNTIYF.

The chain is built from TRBV14 and TRBJ2-1, with 7 bases identical to TRBD1. CDR1 and CDR2 (germline): SGHDN, FVKESK. The CDR3 runs 15 residues. V shed 0 bases, J shed 8 bases, and the junction held 7 bases outside the gene matches. DNA of the CDR3: TGTGCCAGCAGCCAAGATGACAGGGTTATGGATGAGCAGTTCTTC. Residues: CASSQDDRVMDEQFF.

The V and J genes are TRBV25-1 and TRBJ2-5; 7 nucleotides align to TRBD1. Germline values: CDR1 MGHDK, CDR2 SYGVNS. This CDR3 is 15 amino acids long. V trimming: 7 bases; J trimming: 3 bases; junction bases outside the gene matches: 11. CDR3 amino acids: CASTKNEGAEETQYF. Written as DNA, the CDR3 is TGTGCCAGCACCAAAAACGAGGGGGCGGAAGAGACCCAGTACTTC.

This rearrangement joins TRBV18 to TRBJ1-1, with D perhaps matching TRBD1 (5 bases). Trimming took 5 bases from V and 3 from J, leaving 10 bases between them. Germline CDR1 reads KGHSH; CDR2 reads LQKENI. The CDR3 is made up of 13 amino acids. The CDR3 nucleotides read TGTGCCAGCTCAGAGGCGGGGGACACTGAAGCTTTCTTT. This sequence encodes CASSEAGDTEAFF.

The chain joins TRBV2 to TRBJ2-7, with 7 positions matching TRBD1. Germline V gene lookup returns CDR1 SNHLY and CDR2 FYNNEI. This CDR3 spans 16 amino acids. With 4 bases clipped from V and 0 bases from J, the junction kept 9 bases outside the gene matches. CDR3 protein: CASSGGQAKSSYEQYF. CDR3 sequence (DNA): TGTGCCAGCAGTGGCGGACAGGCGAAAAGCTCCTACGAGCAGTACTTC.

This clone was picked up a small number of times. J is TRBJ1-2 and V is TRBV5-1; a possible D gene is TRBD1 (6 bases). Germline CDR1 and CDR2: SGHRS and YFSETQ. The germline V and J ends were trimmed by 4 bases and 4 bases, with 11 bases remaining between them. CDR3 length equals 13 residues. In nucleotides, the CDR3 is TGCGCCAGCAGCCCGGACAGCCTCTATGGCTACACCTTC. Protein sequence: CASSPDSLYGYTF.

This chain joins TRBV18 and TRBJ1-1; possible D gene TRBD1, 5 bases. Germline V gene data show CDR1 as KGHSH and CDR2 as LQKENI. This CDR3 spans 15 amino acids. Trimming shortened V by 6 bases and J by 6 bases, and 20 bases separated the two germline ends. Here the CDR3 DNA reads TGTGCCAGCTCGAGTTCCAGGGAAACAGACTCTGAAGCTTTCTTT. It codes for CASSSSRETDSEAFF.

V gene TRBV6-5 combines with J gene TRBJ1-4; possible D gene TRBD1, 5 bases. Looked up from germline, CDR1 is MNHEY and CDR2 is SVGAGI. The ends were cut back, 5 bases at V and 4 bases at J, with 14 bases in the middle. This CDR3 has 15 residues. This CDR3 is CASSPPGLNNEKLFF. CDR3 nucleotide sequence: TGTGCCAGCAGTCCCCCGGGACTCAATAATGAAAAACTGTTTTTT.

This chain joins TRBV9 and TRBJ2-7, with 9 bases aligning to TRBD2. Per the germline V gene, CDR1 is SGDLS and CDR2 is YYNGEE. The CDR3 loop spans 15 amino acids. Trimming removed 1 base from V and 0 bases from J; junction bases left unmatched: 2. This CDR3 reads CASSVLAGPSYEQYF. DNA for the CDR3: TGTGCCAGCAGCGTACTAGCGGGACCCTCCTACGAGCAGTACTTC.

The chain combines TRBV19 with TRBJ2-2; perhaps TRBD1 as D (6 bases). Germline lookup yields CDR1 LNHDA and CDR2 SQIVND (reference sequence). The CDR3 length is 15 residues. Between the trimmed V and J ends, which lost 5 bases and 4 bases, there was a span of 14 bases. CDR3 in DNA: TGTGCCAGTAGTCCCGAAGGACAGCTCACCGGGGAGCTGTTTTTT. Translated: CASSPEGQLTGELFF.

V gene TRBV19 combines with J gene TRBJ2-1; 7 positions match TRBD2. Looked up from germline, CDR1 is LNHDA and CDR2 is SQIVND (reference sequence). V lost 7 bases to trimming and J lost 6 bases; unmatched junction nucleotides: 12. CDR3 length: 15 residues. The CDR3 DNA sequence: TGTGCCAGTACCCCAAATGGCGGGAGCCCCAATGAGCAGTTCTTC. It is translated as CASTPNGGSPNEQFF.

The chain combines TRBV6-5 with TRBJ1-2; D is uncertain. The V end lost 6 bases, the J end lost 0 bases, and 11 bases lay between the germline ends. The V gene's germline CDR1 is MNHEY and CDR2 SVGAGI. This CDR3 is 14 amino acids long. This CDR3 is CASRGSGTNYGYTF. The CDR3 bases are TGTGCCAGCAGAGGGAGTGGGACTAACTATGGCTACACCTTC.

The J gene is TRBJ1-6, the V gene TRBV7-2; 8 bases match TRBD1. Germline assignment: CDR1 SGHTA and CDR2 FQGNSA. With V trimmed by 0 bases and J by 0 bases, 4 bases remained unmatched. There are 18 residues in the CDR3. CDR3 in amino acids: CASSLAGQGSSYNSPLHF. CDR3 nucleotide sequence: TGTGCCAGCAGCTTAGCAGGACAGGGAAGCTCCTATAATTCACCCCTCCACTTT.

The V call is TRBV5-6, the J call TRBJ1-4; D possibly corresponds to TRBD1 (6 bases). The V gene lost 4 bases and the J gene lost 8 bases, with 12 bases spanning the gap. Per the germline V gene, CDR1 is SGHDT and CDR2 is YYEEEE. The CDR3 runs to 13 residues. Written as DNA, the CDR3 is TGTGCCAGCAGCCTCCCAGGGGTGGAAAAACTGTTTTTT. Translating gives CASSLPGVEKLFF.

This clone was found a few times. The chain joins TRBV7-9 to TRBJ1-6; D might be TRBD1 (5 bases). V lost 5 bases and J 5 bases, leaving 13 bases between the germline ends. The V gene's germline CDR1 is SEHNR and CDR2 FQNEAQ (reference sequence). The CDR3 runs 15 residues. The CDR3 is CASSRDRANNSPLHF. In DNA form, the CDR3 reads TGTGCCAGCAGCCGAGACAGAGCAAATAATTCACCCCTCCACTTT.